The 27 T cell receptor beta chains below all came from one sample that was sequenced in a study of blood T cells in healthy people across ages. Primed by a sample-barcoded 5' primer and a J-beta primer mix, a second PCR proceeded for roughly 7 to 12 cycles. MiXCR, applied by TCRdb to the 5' RACE reads, yields one record per CDR3 protein. Of 1.6 million or so distinct CDR3 sequences in the sample, around 35% were seen once. Sequencing was performed on blood. These receptors were taken from a woman aged 25 to 39 in good health.

V gene TRBV13 combines with J gene TRBJ2-7, with D tentatively TRBD2 (5 bases). Trimming removed 5 bases from V and 2 bases from J, with 13 bases in between. The CDR3 length is 14 residues. Germline-derived CDR1 and CDR2 are PRHDT and FYEKMQ (reference sequence). The CDR3 sequence is CASSGPEGTYEQYF. CDR3 coding DNA: TGTGCCAGCAGCGGCCCCGAGGGAACCTACGAGCAGTACTTC.

The V and J genes are TRBV5-1 and TRBJ1-1; 7 positions match TRBD1. CDR1 is SGHRS, CDR2 YFSETQ, per germline. This CDR3 spans 15 amino acids. J was trimmed by 3 bases and V by 1 base; bases with no gene match: 6. CDR3 in amino acids: CASSLSGGMYTEAFF. The CDR3 nucleotides read TGCGCCAGCAGCTTGTCAGGGGGAATGTACACTGAAGCTTTCTTT.

This clonotype was observed many times. The chain recombines TRBV7-2 with TRBJ1-2, with D possibly TRBD1 on 5 matching bases. The V gene's germline CDR1 is SGHTA and CDR2 FQGNSA. Trimming took off 1 base at V and 3 bases at J, with 12 bases between the two ends. CDR3 length equals 15 residues. The CDR3 DNA sequence: TGTGCCAGCAGCTTAGTTCGCGGGGGAGACTATGGCTACACCTTC. This codes for CASSLVRGGDYGYTF.

This chain connects TRBV20-1 to TRBJ2-1; tentatively, D is TRBD2 (6 bases). The CDR3 is made up of 15 amino acids. CDR1 is DFQATT, CDR2 SNEGSKA, per germline (reference sequence). The chain's CDR3 is CYVGGEREGPSEQFF. CDR3 bases: TGCTATGTCGGAGGGGAGAGGGAAGGGCCCTCCGAGCAGTTCTTC.

With regard to this clonotype: At one end the junction does not follow the germline gene, possibly because of a read error. Here the CDR3 reads CAGSQDHSGSYEQYF. CDR3 DNA sequence: TGTGCCGGCAGCCAAGATCATAGCGGGTCCTACGAGCAGTACTTC. The chain combines TRBV3-1 with TRBJ2-4; 7 bases align to TRBD2. The DNA end is a closer match to TRBJ2-7, so the J assignment may be wrong. This CDR3 region has 15 residues. Germline V gene sequence: CDR1 LGHDT, CDR2 YNNKEL (reference sequence).

Ten or more counts support this clonotype. The rearrangement uses TRBV29-1 and TRBJ2-5; 10 positions match TRBD1. The CDR3 sequence is 15 residues long. J gave up 2 bases and V 6 bases, and 9 bases lay outside the gene matches. The germline CDR1 and CDR2 sequences are SQVTM and ANQGSEA. The CDR3 DNA is TGCAGCGTCTACCTGGGGACAGGGGTACAAGAGACCCAGTACTTC. Encoded protein: CSVYLGTGVQETQYF.

There are a few counts of this clonotype. The chain carries TRBV7-8 and TRBJ2-3; D not resolved. Germline CDR1 is SGHVS and CDR2 is FQNEAQ. This CDR3 comprises 16 residues. The V gene lost 1 base and the J gene lost 2 bases, with 13 bases spanning the gap. Here the CDR3 DNA reads TGTGCCAGCAGCTTAGAGGGTATGGCCATCACAGATACGCAGTATTTT. Protein product: CASSLEGMAITDTQYF.

This clonotype was counted only a few times. This chain uses TRBV21-1 with TRBJ1-1. TRBV21-1 is shown as a pseudogene. This CDR3 comprises 13 residues. The CDR3 DNA reads as TGTGCCAGCAGCAAATATAAGAACACTGAAGCTTTCTTT. Its translation: CASSKYKNTEAFF.

This rearrangement joins TRBV10-3 to TRBJ2-1; 7 nucleotides agree with TRBD2. The CDR3 runs 15 residues. Germline assignment: CDR1 ENHRY and CDR2 SYGVKD. V gave up 8 bases and J gave up 2 bases; unmatched junction bases: 9. The CDR3 DNA reads as TGTGCCATCGGATCAGGCGGGAGTACCTACAATGAGCAGTTCTTC. Protein product: CAIGSGGSTYNEQFF.

In its sample, this clonotype was seen many times. The rearrangement links TRBV4-2 to TRBJ2-7; 7 bases match TRBD1. Trimming removed 4 bases from V and 4 bases from J; junction bases left unmatched: 10. The CDR3 has 15 residues. Germline CDR1 reads LGHNA; CDR2 reads YNFKEQ. Written as DNA, the CDR3 is TGTGCCAGCAGCCTCGGGACAGAGGAATCTTACGAGCAGTACTTC. Translating gives CASSLGTEESYEQYF.

This clonotype appeared a few times. This chain connects TRBV5-1 to TRBJ2-3, with 9 bases fitting TRBD1. Germline CDR1 reads SGHRS; CDR2 reads YFSETQ. CDR3 length: 15 amino acids. V lost 2 bases to trimming and J lost 4 bases; unmatched junction nucleotides: 5. CDR3 sequence: CASSLRDRAADTQYF. CDR3 in DNA: TGCGCCAGCAGCTTAAGGGACAGGGCTGCAGATACGCAGTATTTT.

A remark on this clonotype: This may be a read error, as it is one base from a much larger clone. The chain recombines TRBV6-1 with TRBJ2-6; D unclear. CDR3 length: 13 amino acids. The germline V gene encodes CDR1 MNHNS and CDR2 SASEGT. The CDR3 sequence: CASTYSGTNVLTF. Here the CDR3 DNA reads TGTGCCAGCACCTACTCTGGGACCAACGTCCTGACTTTC.

In regard to this clonotype: The junction departs from germline at one end; a sequencing error may be responsible. The J gene is TRBJ2-1, the V gene TRBV28; 7 bases are shared with TRBD1. The CDR3 extends over 13 amino acids. Germline loops: CDR1 MDHEN, CDR2 SYDVKM. The CDR3 spells CASRQGLVNERFF. The CDR3 DNA sequence: TGTGCCAGCCGACAGGGCCTGGTCAATGAGCGGTTCTTC.

The rearrangement joins TRBV28 to TRBJ2-7, with a tentative D call TRBD1 (5 bases). This CDR3 spans 17 amino acids. Germline V gene data show CDR1 as MDHEN and CDR2 as SYDVKM. V lost 6 bases, J lost 0 bases, and 21 bases lay in between. CDR3: CASSSSQDTRSSYEQYF. The DNA for the CDR3 is TGTGCCAGCAGCTCGTCTCAGGACACTCGGAGCTCCTACGAGCAGTACTTC.

This clonotype occurred a few times. This chain links TRBV5-1 with TRBJ2-3; TRBD2 matches 15 bases. Germline lookup yields CDR1 SGHRS and CDR2 YFSETQ. Losses at the gene ends were 0 bases for V and 3 bases for J; bases not matched to a gene: 5. The CDR3 has 18 residues. The CDR3 DNA is TGCGCCAGCAGCTTGGACTGGACTAGCGGGGGGGCGACAGATACGCAGTATTTT. Protein: CASSLDWTSGGATDTQYF.

Many counts were recorded for this clonotype. A read error may produce the germline difference seen at one junction end. The chain is built from TRBV7-9 and TRBJ2-7; D is perhaps TRBD2 (6 bases). The CDR3 sequence is 13 residues long. CDR1 and CDR2 from the germline V gene are SEHNR and FQNEAQ (reference sequence). For the CDR3, the DNA is TGTGCCAGCAGCACAACTAGCTCCCACGAGCAGTACTTC. Translation gives CASSTTSSHEQYF.

The chain links TRBV14 to TRBJ2-2, with 11 bases lining up with TRBD2. The J segment lost 5 bases and the V segment lost 0 bases, leaving 5 bases of the junction unmatched. CDR1 is SGHDN, CDR2 FVKESK, per germline. This CDR3 spans 17 amino acids. CDR3 in DNA: TGTGCCAGCAGCCAAGAAGGGACTAGCGGATATACCGGGGAGCTGTTTTTT. This codes for CASSQEGTSGYTGELFF.

V is TRBV3-1 and J is TRBJ2-7; 10 nucleotides align to TRBD2. Germline CDR1 is LGHDT and CDR2 is YNNKEL (reference sequence). The CDR3 is 15 residues long. With V trimmed by 1 base and J by 7 bases, 7 bases remained unmatched. CDR3 nucleotide sequence: TGTGCCAGCAGCCAAGTTACTAGCGGGGCGGGTGAGCAGTACTTC. The encoded protein is CASSQVTSGAGEQYF.

This clonotype was picked up a small number of times. J is TRBJ2-1 and V is TRBV20-1, with D tentatively TRBD2 (6 bases). Germline V gene sequence: CDR1 DFQATT, CDR2 SNEGSKA (reference sequence). V was trimmed by 3 bases and J by 0 bases, leaving 15 bases between them. The CDR3 contains 16 residues. CDR3 sequence: CSASRDSLSSYNEQFF. The DNA of the CDR3 is TGCAGTGCTAGCCGGGACTCCCTTAGCTCCTACAATGAGCAGTTCTTC.

This clonotype was found a few times. This rearrangement joins TRBV10-3 to TRBJ2-7; 8 bases match TRBD1. From germline, CDR1 is ENHRY and CDR2 SYGVKD. This CDR3 contains 14 residues. The V and J ends lost 6 bases and 1 base, in that order; junction bases with no gene match: 5. CDR3 sequence: CAIRTGTGSYEQYF. The CDR3 DNA is TGTGCCATCAGAACCGGGACAGGTTCCTACGAGCAGTACTTC.

This clonotype was seen a few times. The chain uses TRBV6-1 and TRBJ2-5, with D maybe TRBD2 (6 bases). Germline lookup yields CDR1 MNHNS and CDR2 SASEGT. The CDR3 is 12 residues long. V was cut by 6 bases and J by 5 bases, with 10 bases left in between. As DNA, the CDR3 is TGTGCCAGCAGCGGGGGTTGGGAGACCCAGTACTTC. The encoded protein is CASSGGWETQYF.

The rearrangement joins TRBV9 to TRBJ2-3, with 16 bases fitting TRBD2. Looked up from germline, CDR1 is SGDLS and CDR2 is YYNGEE. The V and J ends lost 4 bases and 4 bases, in that order; junction bases with no gene match: 15. CDR3 size: 20 residues. CDR3 nucleotides: TGTGCCAGCAGCCCGGGGACTAGCGGGAGGGCCCCCCGGCTAGCAGATACGCAGTATTTT. Translating gives CASSPGTSGRAPRLADTQYF.

This clonotype appeared a few times. The chain uses TRBV12-3 or TRBV12-4 and TRBJ2-1, with D perhaps TRBD2 (5 bases). V lost 1 base to trimming and J lost 1 base, with 8 bases between them. The CDR3 spans 15 residues. In DNA, the CDR3 is TGTGCCAGCAGTTTAGGGGAGTATTCCTACAATGAGCAGTTCTTC. Its protein product is CASSLGEYSYNEQFF.

V is TRBV5-1 and J is TRBJ2-7; 7 nucleotides line up with TRBD1. Germline V gives CDR1 SGHRS, CDR2 YFSETQ. The V gene end was trimmed by 0 bases and the J gene end by 0 bases; junction bases not matched to a gene: 6. There are 16 residues in the CDR3. The CDR3 sequence is CASSLDGDSNSYEQYF. For the CDR3, the DNA is TGCGCCAGCAGCTTGGACGGGGACAGCAACTCCTACGAGCAGTACTTC.

The chain uses TRBV11-2 and TRBJ1-2, with TRBD1 identical over 7 bases. V lost 0 bases to trimming and J lost 3 bases; unmatched junction nucleotides: 7. The CDR3 is 16 residues long. Germline V gives CDR1 SGHAT, CDR2 FQNNGV. The CDR3 region has the DNA TGTGCCAGCAGCTTAGAGTTCAGGGGGAAATACTATGGCTACACCTTC. The encoded protein is CASSLEFRGKYYGYTF. Using reference TRBV11-2 and TRBJ1-2 for the parts outside the CDR3, the full variable domain is EAGVAQSPRYKIIEKRQSVAFWCNPISGHATLYWYQQILGQGPKLLIQFQNNGVVDDSQLPKDRFSAERLKGVDSTLKIQPAKLEDSAVYLCASSLEFRGKYYGYTFGSGTRLTVV.

The chain is built from TRBV6-6 and TRBJ2-7; 14 bases are shared with TRBD2. From germline, CDR1 is MNHNY and CDR2 SVGAGI (reference sequence). The CDR3 contains 16 residues. The V segment lost 4 bases and the J segment 4 bases; nucleotides outside the gene matches: 6. In DNA form, the CDR3 reads TGTGCCAGCAGTTCCGAGGGACTAGCGGGGGTGTACGAGCAGTACTTC. Its translation is CASSSEGLAGVYEQYF.

This rearrangement joins TRBV6-1 to TRBJ1-1; D is possibly TRBD1 (5 bases). The V gene's germline CDR1 is MNHNS and CDR2 SASEGT. V dropped 2 bases and J dropped 11 bases, with 12 bases sitting between them. The CDR3 covers 12 residues. The CDR3 loop is CASSERGVSAFF. DNA of the CDR3: TGTGCCAGCAGTGAAAGAGGGGTGAGTGCTTTCTTT.